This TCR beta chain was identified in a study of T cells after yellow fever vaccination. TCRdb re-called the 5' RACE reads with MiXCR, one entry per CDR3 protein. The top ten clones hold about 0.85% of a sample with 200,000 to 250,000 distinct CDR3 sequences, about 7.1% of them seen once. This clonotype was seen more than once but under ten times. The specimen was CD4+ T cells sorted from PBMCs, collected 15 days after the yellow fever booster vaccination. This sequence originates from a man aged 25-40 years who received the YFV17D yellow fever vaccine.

The CDR3 reads CSTRTGEETQYF. The CDR3 DNA is TGCAGCACGCGGACAGGGGAAGAGACCCAGTACTTC. This chain links TRBV29-1 with TRBJ2-5, with 9 bases that match TRBD1. The V gene end was trimmed by 8 bases and the J gene end by 3 bases; junction bases not matched to a gene: 4. The CDR3 is made up of 12 amino acids. CDR1 is SQVTM and CDR2 is ANQGSEA in the germline V gene.